The rows below give T cell receptor beta chains drawn from one sample of a study of glioma-infiltrating T cells. From the multiplex PCR reads, TCRdb called clonotypes with MiXCR, one entry per CDR3 protein. Here the sample spans over 80,000 distinct CDR3 sequences, approximately 40% being singletons. Sequenced: glioma tissue, nonneoplastic brain tissue, or PBMCs (not recorded which). Receptors originate from a human donor with low-grade glioma or glioblastoma, undergoing nonglioma brain surgery, or in good health (not recorded which). Both conserved end residues are part of each CDR3. The D gene is left open where the match is weak. Only some rows state a clone size, as once, few, many or a class for expanded clones.

clone_size j_call d_call v_call cdr3_aa cdr3_nt
. TRBJ2-4 . TRBV6-5 CASSYQARGALENIQYF TGTGCCAGCAGTTACCAAGCCAGGGGGGCCCTGGAAAACATTCAGTACTTC
once TRBJ2-1 . TRBV28 CASMGGGNEQFF TGTGCCAGCATGGGGGGAGGCAATGAGCAGTTCTTC
many TRBJ2-5 . TRBV20-1 CSAVQGTVRETQYF TGCAGTGCGGTCCAGGGTACCGTCCGGGAGACCCAGTACTTC
. TRBJ2-3 . TRBV4-3 CASSPLDRRYTDTQYF TGCGCCAGCAGCCCGCTTGACAGGAGGTACACAGATACGCAGTATTTT
many TRBJ1-6 . TRBV5-1 CASSLDTGNSPLHF TGCGCCAGCAGCTTGGACACAGGAAATTCACCCCTCCACTTT
. TRBJ2-1 TRBD2 TRBV15 CATSRDRLAGYNEQFF TGTGCCACCAGCAGAGATCGCCTAGCGGGGTACAATGAGCAGTTCTTC
many TRBJ2-1 . TRBV7-2 CASSPDRTYNEQFF TGTGCCAGCAGCCCAGACAGGACCTACAATGAGCAGTTCTTC
many TRBJ2-1 . TRBV5-8 CASSLQINQGQFF TGTGCCAGCAGCCTCCAGATAAACCAGGGGCAGTTCTTC
many TRBJ1-2 . TRBV14 CASSQDISGVYGYTF TGTGCCAGCAGCCAAGATATTTCAGGGGTCTATGGCTACACCTTC
many TRBJ2-1 . TRBV6-7 CASDSAGGEQFF TGTGCCAGCGACTCTGCCGGGGGTGAGCAGTTCTTC
many TRBJ2-7 . TRBV3-1 CASSQAAYEQYF TGTGCCAGCAGCCAAGCCGCCTACGAGCAGTACTTC
. TRBJ1-2 . TRBV29-1 CSVEDRTGNYGYNF TGCAGCGTGGAAGATAGAACAGGCAACTATGGCTACAACTTC
many TRBJ2-1 . TRBV2 CASLWDFNEQFF TGTGCCAGCCTGTGGGACTTCAATGAGCAGTTCTTC
many TRBJ1-3 . TRBV7-9 CASSPTPVRGVPGNTIYF TGTGCCAGCAGCCCCACGCCGGTACGGGGAGTACCGGGAAACACCATATATTTT
. TRBJ2-6 . TRBV5-4 CASSSESSGANVLTF TGTGCCAGCAGCTCGGAAAGCTCTGGGGCCAACGTCCTGACTTTC
many TRBJ2-1 TRBD2 TRBV20-1 CSASLAGVAEQFF TGCAGTGCTAGTTTAGCGGGAGTAGCTGAGCAGTTCTTC
many TRBJ1-4 . TRBV10-3 CATGKATNEKLFF TGTGCCACGGGGAAAGCAACTAATGAAAAACTGTTTTTT
many TRBJ2-7 . TRBV7-2 CASSRRLAYEQYF TGTGCCAGCAGCCGGAGACTAGCCTACGAGCAGTACTTC
many TRBJ2-1 . TRBV29-1 CSVVADSSYNEQFF TGCAGCGTTGTTGCGGATAGCTCCTACAATGAGCAGTTCTTC
. TRBJ2-3 . TRBV11-1 CASNLPGMADTQYF TGTGCCAGCAACCTACCGGGTATGGCGGATACGCAGTATTTT
many TRBJ2-5 TRBD2 TRBV2 CASIRGGSETQYF TGTGCCAGCATACGGGGGGGGTCCGAAACCCAGTACTTC
. TRBJ1-1 . TRBV6-2/TRBV6-3 CVSSPTENTEALF TGTGTCAGCAGCCCTACCGAGAACACTGAAGCTTTATTT
many TRBJ2-3 TRBD1 TRBV3-1 CASSQRTGGADTQYF TGTGCCAGCAGCCAACGGACAGGGGGTGCAGATACGCAGTATTTT
. TRBJ2-7 TRBD2 TRBV6-4 CASSLTSGGAYEQYF TGTGCCAGCAGTTTGACTAGCGGGGGGGCTTACGAGCAGTACTTC
many TRBJ2-3 . TRBV18 CASSAQAQNNTDTQYF TGTGCCAGCTCAGCCCAGGCTCAGAACAACACAGATACGCAGTATTTT
many TRBJ1-5 . TRBV7-9 CASSLAGVGGAQPQHF TGTGCCAGCAGCTTAGCGGGGGTCGGAGGGGCTCAGCCCCAGCATTTT
. TRBJ2-5 TRBD1 TRBV6-1 CASKTGDRETQYF TGTGCCAGCAAGACAGGGGACCGAGAGACCCAGTACTTC
many TRBJ1-6 TRBD1 TRBV10-2 CASSEVVDRGTNSPLHF TGCGCCAGCAGTGAGGTTGTGGACAGGGGGACAAATTCACCCCTCCACTTT
medium-sized TRBJ1-1 . TRBV19 CASSPGQLNTEAFF TGTGCCAGCTCACCCGGACAGCTGAACACTGAAGCTTTCTTT
. TRBJ2-1 . TRBV15 CATSRDFTGNSEQFF TGTGCCACCAGCAGAGACTTCACAGGAAATAGCGAGCAGTTCTTC
. TRBJ1-1 TRBD1 TRBV6-1 CAIGERADREGLTEAFF TGTGCCATAGGGGAGAGGGCGGACAGGGAGGGACTCACTGAAGCTTTCTTT